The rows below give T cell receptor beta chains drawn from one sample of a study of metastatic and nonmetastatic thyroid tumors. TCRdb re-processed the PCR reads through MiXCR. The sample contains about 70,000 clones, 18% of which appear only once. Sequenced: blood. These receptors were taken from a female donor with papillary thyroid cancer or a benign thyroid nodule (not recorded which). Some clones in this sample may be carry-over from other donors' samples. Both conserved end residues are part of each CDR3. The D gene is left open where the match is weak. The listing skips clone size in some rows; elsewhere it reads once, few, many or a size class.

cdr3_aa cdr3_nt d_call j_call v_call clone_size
CASSFGAGGDNEQFF TGCGCCAGCAGCTTTGGGGCGGGGGGGGACAATGAGCAGTTCTTC TRBD2 TRBJ2-1 TRBV5-1 many
CASSGTIGTSDTQYF TGTGCCAGCAGTGGGACTATCGGGACCTCAGATACGCAGTATTTT . TRBJ2-3 TRBV6-1 .
CASSQPTSGRAYDEQFF TGCGCCAGCAGCCAACCTACTAGCGGGAGGGCCTACGATGAGCAGTTCTTC TRBD2 TRBJ2-1 TRBV4-1 many
CAITPRQSAYEQYF TGTGCCATCACCCCCCGACAGTCGGCCTACGAGCAGTACTTC . TRBJ2-7 TRBV10-3 many
CASSLAGSSYEQYF TGCGCCAGCAGCTTGGCGGGGAGCTCCTACGAGCAGTACTTC . TRBJ2-7 TRBV5-1 many
CASRALIQGAYSNQPQHF TGTGCCAGCAGGGCCCTCATACAGGGGGCATATAGCAATCAGCCCCAGCATTTT TRBD1 TRBJ1-5 TRBV28 many
CASSYLTGGEKLFF TGTGCCAGCAGTTACTTGACAGGGGGAGAAAAACTGTTTTTT TRBD1 TRBJ1-4 TRBV6-5 few
CASSPQVGTEAFF TGTGCCAGCAGTCCACAGGTGGGGACTGAAGCTTTCTTT . TRBJ1-1 TRBV6-1 many
CASSYSGLNEKLFF TGTGCCAGCAGTTACTCAGGACTAAATGAAAAACTGTTTTTT . TRBJ1-4 TRBV6-5 few
CVNSPGEGWRGTDTQYF TGTGTCAACAGTCCGGGTGAGGGGTGGAGAGGCACAGATACGCAGTATTTT . TRBJ2-3 TRBV12-3/TRBV12-4 few
CASSSVTGSPGANVLTF TGTGCCAGCAGTTCCGTGACAGGGTCGCCGGGGGCCAACGTCCTGACTTTC TRBD1 TRBJ2-6 TRBV6-2/TRBV6-3 many
CASSLAGGDTQYF TGTGCCAGCAGTTTAGCAGGTGGGGATACGCAGTATTTT . TRBJ2-3 TRBV27 many
CASSATGVDQPQHF TGTGCCAGCAGTGCGACAGGGGTGGATCAGCCCCAGCATTTT TRBD1 TRBJ1-5 TRBV28 .
CASSSSGRRAEQYF TGTGCCAGCAGTTCGAGCGGGAGGCGTGCCGAGCAGTACTTC TRBD2 TRBJ2-7 TRBV12-3/TRBV12-4 .
CASSERRIPEQYF TGCGCCAGCAGTGAGCGGAGAATCCCCGAGCAGTACTTC . TRBJ2-7 TRBV10-2 .
CASSNRAGYNQPQHF TGTGCCAGCAGCAACAGGGCAGGGTACAATCAGCCCCAGCATTTT . TRBJ1-5 TRBV5-5 .
CASSLEGTDTQYF TGCGCCAGCAGCTTGGAGGGCACAGATACGCAGTATTTT . TRBJ2-3 TRBV5-1 .
CASSLRINQPQHF TGTGCCAGCAGTTTGCGAATTAATCAGCCCCAGCATTTT . TRBJ1-5 TRBV12-3/TRBV12-4 many
CASSQEASGNTGELFF TGTGCCAGCAGCCAAGAGGCTAGCGGGAACACCGGGGAGCTGTTTTTT TRBD2 TRBJ2-2 TRBV4-2 .
CASSTLLAGAYNEQFF TGTGCCAGCAGTACCCTCCTAGCGGGAGCCTACAATGAGCAGTTCTTC TRBD2 TRBJ2-1 TRBV27 .
CSASGTYYNEQFF TGCAGCGCTTCAGGGACTTACTACAATGAGCAGTTCTTC . TRBJ2-1 TRBV29-1 few
CASSPDRAGNTIYF TGTGCTAGCAGCCCCGACAGGGCTGGAAACACCATATATTTT TRBD1 TRBJ1-3 TRBV7-7 .
CASSRESGNTGELFF TGTGCCAGCAGCCGTGAGAGCGGGAACACCGGGGAGCTGTTTTTT . TRBJ2-2 TRBV4-2 many
CASSQGAGEETQYF TGTGCCAGCAGCCAAGGGGCAGGGGAAGAGACCCAGTACTTC . TRBJ2-5 TRBV3-1 many
CATPLGGGGSGANVLTF TGTGCCACCCCCCTCGGGGGGGGCGGCTCTGGGGCCAACGTCCTGACTTTC TRBD2 TRBJ2-6 TRBV19 many
CASTLGGSLNSPLHF TGTGCCAGCACCCTGGGTGGCAGCCTAAATTCACCCCTCCACTTT . TRBJ1-6 TRBV6-1 few
CASSPEGAREMGYTF TGTGCCAGCAGTCCCGAGGGGGCACGGGAGATGGGCTACACCTTC TRBD1 TRBJ1-2 TRBV6-1 .
CASTNRPSTNEKLFF TGTGCCAGTACCAATCGTCCCTCAACTAATGAAAAACTGTTTTTT . TRBJ1-4 TRBV19 many
CASSDRDRRDTGELFF TGTGCCAGCAGCGACCGGGACAGGAGGGACACCGGGGAGCTGTTTTTT TRBD1 TRBJ2-2 TRBV11-1 once
CASSSLTSGSYNEQFF TGTGCCAGCAGTTCACTAACCAGCGGATCCTACAATGAGCAGTTCTTC . TRBJ2-1 TRBV27 many
CASSQMSRGGEQYF TGTGCCAGCAGCCAGATGAGCCGAGGAGGCGAGCAGTACTTC . TRBJ2-7 TRBV5-6 many
CASGLVRGAIDQYEQYF TGTGCTAGTGGTTTGGTAAGAGGGGCGATCGATCAATACGAGCAGTACTTC . TRBJ2-7 TRBV12-5 many
CASSLSSSRRLETQYF TGTGCCAGCAGCTTGTCATCGTCTAGAAGGTTAGAGACCCAGTACTTC . TRBJ2-5 TRBV5-5 .
CASGRVQDTQYF TGTGCCAGCGGGCGCGTTCAGGATACGCAGTATTTT . TRBJ2-3 TRBV12-3/TRBV12-4 .
CASSQIDGIYGYTF TGTGCCAGCAGCCAAATTGACGGGATCTATGGCTACACCTTC . TRBJ1-2 TRBV14 many
CAITGTGTGEQYF TGTGCCATCACCGGGACAGGGACCGGCGAGCAGTACTTC TRBD1 TRBJ2-7 TRBV10-3 .
CSARDRLAGGYNEQFF TGCAGTGCTAGAGATCGGTTAGCGGGAGGATACAATGAGCAGTTCTTC TRBD2 TRBJ2-1 TRBV20-1 few
CASSIEPGLAGDNEQFF TGTGCCAGTAGTATAGAGCCGGGACTAGCAGGCGACAATGAGCAGTTCTTC TRBD2 TRBJ2-1 TRBV19 many
CASSSGQNYGYTF TGCGCCAGCAGCTCGGGACAGAACTATGGCTACACCTTC TRBD1 TRBJ1-2 TRBV5-1 many
CASSVGAGGTGELFF TGTGCCAGCAGTGTGGGAGCGGGGGGCACCGGGGAGCTGTTTTTT TRBD2 TRBJ2-2 TRBV6-1 .
CASKEGGPGNEQFF TGTGCCTCGAAAGAGGGAGGGCCGGGTAATGAGCAGTTCTTC TRBD2 TRBJ2-1 TRBV3-1 many
CASSLWSTLFSSYNEQFF TGTGCCAGCAGTTTATGGAGTACTCTATTTAGCTCCTACAATGAGCAGTTCTTC . TRBJ2-1 TRBV28 many
CAATGAPITDTQYF TGTGCCGCGACGGGGGCCCCAATCACAGATACGCAGTATTTT . TRBJ2-3 TRBV30 many
CASSVQGEKLFF TGTGCCAGCAGTGTACAAGGTGAAAAACTGTTTTTT . TRBJ1-4 TRBV6-1 few
CASKYDRSSGNTIYF TGTGCCAGCAAATATGACAGAAGCTCTGGAAACACCATATATTTT . TRBJ1-3 TRBV27 many
CASSPGTSVSYEQYF TGTGCCAGCAGCCCCGGGACTAGCGTCTCCTACGAGCAGTACTTC TRBD2 TRBJ2-7 TRBV12-3/TRBV12-4 many
CSAGVDGELFF TGCAGTGCAGGAGTGGACGGGGAGCTGTTTTTT . TRBJ2-2 TRBV20-1 .
CASSVETVNTQYF TGTGCCAGCAGCGTGGAGACTGTTAACACGCAGTATTTT . TRBJ2-3 TRBV9 many
CASALGSLNTEAFF TGTGCTAGTGCCCTCGGCAGCCTGAACACTGAAGCTTTCTTT . TRBJ1-1 TRBV12-5 many
CASSEGPASGSNEQFF TGTGCCAGCAGTGAAGGTCCGGCTAGCGGGAGTAATGAGCAGTTCTTC TRBD2 TRBJ2-1 TRBV2 many
CASSTGLAGGDSYEQYF TGTGCCAGCAGTACCGGACTAGCGGGAGGGGACTCCTACGAGCAGTACTTC TRBD2 TRBJ2-7 TRBV6-8 few
CASSGRTSGPQNFYEQYF TGTGCCAGCAGTGGCAGGACTAGCGGGCCCCAAAACTTTTACGAGCAGTACTTC TRBD2 TRBJ2-7 TRBV28 few
CASSIDRPNTGEPFF TGTGCCAGTAGTATTGATAGGCCGAACACCGGGGAGCCGTTTTTT . TRBJ2-2 TRBV19 .
CSAPTSGSLYEQYF TGCAGTGCCCCGACTAGCGGGAGTCTTTACGAGCAGTACTTC TRBD2 TRBJ2-7 TRBV20-1 .
CASSLQGAAYEQYF TGTGCCAGCAGCCTACAGGGGGCTGCCTACGAGCAGTACTTC TRBD1 TRBJ2-7 TRBV7-2 .
CASLRQGVTGELFF TGTGCCAGCCTCCGACAGGGGGTCACCGGGGAGCTGTTTTTT TRBD1 TRBJ2-2 TRBV6-1 few
CASRGVGNTEAFF TGTGCCAGCAGGGGGGTTGGGAACACTGAAGCTTTCTTT . TRBJ1-1 TRBV12-3/TRBV12-4 many